This TCR beta chain was found in a study of shared clonotypes between healthy human individuals. Study results and limitations: Unshared clonotypes carried lower generation probabilities than those common to all four donors. Some naive CD4 clonotypes, roughly 5%, turned up in common across several donors.

Every one of the donors was a Caucasian adult that lived in Nashville, Tennessee. Memory CD4+ cells were the fraction left after CD45RA+ naive selection. This table comes from immunoSEQ multiplex PCR, and its TCRdb copy is limited to in-frame clones, with some not included. The table includes approximately 2.4 million clones, 90% to 96% detected once. CDR1 and CDR2 from the germline V gene are MDHEN and SYDVKM. Trimming removed 6 bases from V and 2 bases from J; junction bases left unmatched: 9. The CDR3 is made up of 15 amino acids. This clone was recorded only once. The target antigen is unknown. The receptor comes from a man between 18 and 29 years old in good health. The chain carries TRBV28 and TRBJ2-7; TRBD2 matches 8 bases. The material sequenced was naive CD4+ T cells sorted from blood. As to subset: CD45RA+ positively selected. This chain's CDR3 is CASSPGGSGPYEQYF. In DNA form, the CDR3 reads TGTGCCAGCAGCCCGGGGGGGTCGGGCCCCTACGAGCAGTACTTC.